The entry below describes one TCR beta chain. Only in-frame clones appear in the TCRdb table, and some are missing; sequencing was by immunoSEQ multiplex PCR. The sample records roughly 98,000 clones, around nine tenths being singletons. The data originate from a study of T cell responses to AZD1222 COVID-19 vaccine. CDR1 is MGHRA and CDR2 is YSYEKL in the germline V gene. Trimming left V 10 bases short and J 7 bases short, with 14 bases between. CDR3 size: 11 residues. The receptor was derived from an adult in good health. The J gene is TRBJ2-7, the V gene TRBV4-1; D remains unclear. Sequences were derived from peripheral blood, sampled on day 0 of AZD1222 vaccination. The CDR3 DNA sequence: TGCGCCACCTCCGATTATTCGGAGCAGTACTTC. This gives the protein CATSDYSEQYF.